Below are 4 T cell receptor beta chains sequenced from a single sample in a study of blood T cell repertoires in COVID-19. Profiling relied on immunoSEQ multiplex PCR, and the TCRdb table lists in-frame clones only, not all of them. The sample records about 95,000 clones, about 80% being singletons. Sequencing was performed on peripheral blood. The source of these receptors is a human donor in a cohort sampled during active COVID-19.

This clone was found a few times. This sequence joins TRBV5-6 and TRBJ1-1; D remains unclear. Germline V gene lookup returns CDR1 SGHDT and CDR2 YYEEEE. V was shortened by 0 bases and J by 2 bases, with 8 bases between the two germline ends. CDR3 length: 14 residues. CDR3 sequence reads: CASSLAGGNTEAFF. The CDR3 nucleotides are TGTGCCAGCAGCTTGGCGGGAGGCAACACTGAAGCTTTCTTT.

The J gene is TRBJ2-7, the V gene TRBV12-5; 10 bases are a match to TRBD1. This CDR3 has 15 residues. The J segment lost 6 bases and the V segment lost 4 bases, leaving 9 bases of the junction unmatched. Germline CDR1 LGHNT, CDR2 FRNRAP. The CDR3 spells CASGSAGTGVFEQYF. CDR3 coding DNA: TGTGCTAGTGGTTCAGCCGGGACAGGGGTTTTCGAGCAGTACTTC.

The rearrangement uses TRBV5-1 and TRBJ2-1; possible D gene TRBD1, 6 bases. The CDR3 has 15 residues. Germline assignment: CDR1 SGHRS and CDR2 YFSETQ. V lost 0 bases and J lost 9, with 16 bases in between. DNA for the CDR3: TGCGCCAGCAGCTTGGCCGGACAGTCAATGGGTGAGCAGTTCTTC. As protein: CASSLAGQSMGEQFF. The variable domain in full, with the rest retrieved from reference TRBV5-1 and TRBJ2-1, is KAGVTQTPRYLIKTRGQQVTLSCSPISGHRSVSWYQQTPGQGLQFLFEYFSETQRNKGNFPGRFSGRQFSNSRSEMNVSTLELGDSALYLCASSLAGQSMGEQFFGPGTRLTVL.

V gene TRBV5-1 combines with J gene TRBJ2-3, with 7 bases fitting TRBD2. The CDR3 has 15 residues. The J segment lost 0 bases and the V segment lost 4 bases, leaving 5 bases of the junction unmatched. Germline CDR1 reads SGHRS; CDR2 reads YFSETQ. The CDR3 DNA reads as TGCGCCAGCAGCCCCGGGAGGCTCAGCACAGATACGCAGTATTTT. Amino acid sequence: CASSPGRLSTDTQYF.